Reported below is one T cell receptor (beta chain). The data are from a study of blood T cell repertoires in COVID-19. About the research overall: The study drew acute and convalescent COVID-19 samples from the United States, Italy and Spain. PBMCs, B-cell-depleted T cells, or T cells provided the cDNA or gDNA that made up the material.

Per the original methods: Amplification from reference gene primers served as the basis for estimated nucleated cell counts. Measured with immunoSEQ multiplex PCR; TCRdb has only the in-frame clones, and not every one. D and trimming come from the DNA, and the V and J calls and clone size come from that table. This sample has about 71,000 clones; about nine tenths occur once, and the top ten carry roughly 2%. The CDR3 is made up of 16 amino acids. V lost 2 bases and J 4 bases, leaving 17 bases between the germline ends. The germline V gene has CDR1 SGHTA and CDR2 FQGNSA. The V and J genes are TRBV7-2 and TRBJ1-2; possible D gene TRBD1, 6 bases. The sample consisted of peripheral blood. The receptor's source is a man aged 25-40 years with acute or convalescent COVID-19. CDR3 DNA: TGTGCCAGCAGCTTATCGCCCGGGGGGGGCGTCTATGGCTACACCTTC. It translates to CASSLSPGGGVYGYTF.